The next 31 T cell receptor beta chains were all read from a single sample in a study of blood T cell repertoires in COVID-19. Method: immunoSEQ multiplex PCR; TCRdb's copy keeps in-frame clones and lacks some. Found here are fewer than 300,000 clones, about 88% of them singletons; the top ten hold about 1.6%. The sample was peripheral blood. The receptor set was obtained from a human donor with COVID-19, enrolled during active disease. The donor label of this sample is uncertain.

The CDR3 DNA sequence: TGTGCCAGCAGCCTTTCTACAGGGGCCGCCTATGGCTACACCTTC. It yields the protein CASSLSTGAAYGYTF. The chain recombines TRBV11-2 with TRBJ1-2; the match to TRBD1 covers 7 bases. The CDR3 is made up of 15 amino acids. The germline CDR1 and CDR2 sequences are SGHAT and FQNNGV. J was trimmed by 4 bases and V by 5 bases; bases with no gene match: 10.

The table lists this clone with many counts. The chain combines TRBV27 with TRBJ2-7; 12 nucleotides align to TRBD2. This CDR3 region has 14 residues. Germline V CDR1 and CDR2: MNHEY, SMNVEV (reference sequence). After removal of 3 bases from V and 6 bases from J, the junction contained 3 bases not matched to a gene. The CDR3 sequence: CASSLEGLAGEQYF. CDR3 bases: TGTGCCAGCAGTTTGGAGGGACTAGCGGGCGAGCAGTACTTC.

The sample holds one count of this clone. The J gene is TRBJ1-2, the V gene TRBV28; D not certain. V was clipped by 6 bases and J by 5 bases, with 13 bases between them. The CDR3 sequence is 13 residues long. Per the germline V gene, CDR1 is MDHEN and CDR2 is SYDVKM. The DNA for the CDR3 is TGTGCCAGCAGCCTACCGGAGCCTTATGGCTACACCTTC. Its translation is CASSLPEPYGYTF.

This rearrangement joins TRBV30 to TRBJ2-5; D perhaps matches TRBD1 (5 bases). The germline V and J ends were trimmed by 5 bases and 4 bases, with 11 bases remaining between them. The germline gives CDR1 GTSNPN, CDR2 SVGIG (reference sequence). The CDR3 runs 12 residues. In nucleotides, the CDR3 is TGTGCCTGGTGCCCAGGGCGAGAGACCCAGTACTTC. Residues: CAWCPGRETQYF.

This chain connects TRBV5-6 to TRBJ2-6, with 7 nucleotides matching TRBD2. The V gene end was trimmed by 6 bases and the J gene end by 0 bases; junction bases not matched to a gene: 3. The CDR3 covers 15 residues. The germline gives CDR1 SGHDT, CDR2 YYEEEE. The CDR3 loop reads CASNPGGSGANVLTF. The CDR3 region has the DNA TGTGCCAGCAATCCGGGGGGCTCTGGGGCCAACGTCCTGACTTTC.

This clone has just one count. The V and J genes are TRBV5-4 and TRBJ2-2, with 7 bases matching TRBD1. With V trimmed by 5 bases and J by 1 base, 5 bases remained unmatched. The V gene's germline CDR1 is SGHNT and CDR2 YYREEE (reference sequence). CDR3 length: 15 residues. CDR3 amino acids: CASRPGTVNTGELFF. For the CDR3, the DNA is TGTGCCAGCAGACCCGGGACAGTGAACACCGGGGAGCTGTTTTTT.

This clone has more than one count but fewer than ten. This chain uses TRBV18 with TRBJ2-1; D may be TRBD2 (5 bases). V was pared by 3 bases and J by 5 bases, with 14 bases between. Germline V gene lookup returns CDR1 KGHSH and CDR2 LQKENI. This CDR3 spans 15 amino acids. The CDR3 sequence: CASSPNTGGHNEQFF. As DNA, the CDR3 is TGTGCCAGCTCACCGAACACCGGAGGCCACAATGAGCAGTTCTTC.

The chain couples TRBV6-5 to TRBJ2-5; 9 bases are a match to TRBD2. The CDR3 is 14 residues long. The germline CDR1 and CDR2 sequences are MNHEY and SVGAGI. Trimming cost V 6 bases and J 5 bases; bases outside gene matches: 7. CDR3 protein: CASSRSGRWETQYF. CDR3 bases: TGTGCCAGCAGCCGTAGCGGGAGATGGGAGACCCAGTACTTC.

This chain joins TRBV5-1 and TRBJ2-1, with 7 bases fitting TRBD2. Germline loops: CDR1 SGHRS, CDR2 YFSETQ. The CDR3 contains 17 residues. J lost 6 bases, V lost 4 bases, and 16 bases had no gene match. In nucleotides, the CDR3 is TGCGCCAGCAGCCCCCAACCGGCGGGAGCCGTAATCAATGAGCAGTTCTTC. Encoded protein: CASSPQPAGAVINEQFF.

This clone was counted between two and nine times. V and J are TRBV5-4 and TRBJ1-1; D possibly corresponds to TRBD1 (6 bases). V was shortened by 4 bases and J by 0 bases, with 10 bases between the two germline ends. CDR1 is SGHNT, CDR2 YYREEE, per germline (reference sequence). The CDR3 loop spans 14 amino acids. The CDR3 DNA reads TGTGCCAGCAGCGTGACAGGTATGAACACTGAAGCTTTCTTT. As protein: CASSVTGMNTEAFF.

The chain carries TRBV2 and TRBJ1-3; the D is unclear. Germline V lookup: CDR1 SNHLY, CDR2 FYNNEI. The CDR3 has 13 amino acids. V was clipped by 5 bases and J by 2 bases, with 7 bases between them. As DNA, the CDR3 is TGTGCCAGCAGTCCTCTCCCTGGAAACACCATATATTTT. Translated: CASSPLPGNTIYF.

This chain joins TRBV10-2 and TRBJ2-1; D is unclear. V gave up 7 bases and J gave up 3 bases, with 13 bases separating them. The germline V gene has CDR1 WSHSY and CDR2 SAAADI. This CDR3 comprises 14 residues. CDR3 in DNA: TGCGCCAGCAAACGAGGCGTAGGCTACAATGAGCAGTTCTTC. It specifies CASKRGVGYNEQFF.

The rearrangement joins TRBV5-1 to TRBJ2-5; TRBD1 agrees at 7 bases. This CDR3 has 14 amino acids. Germline V gene data show CDR1 as SGHRS and CDR2 as YFSETQ. The V segment lost 4 bases and the J segment 2 bases; nucleotides outside the gene matches: 5. The CDR3 region has the DNA TGCGCCAGCAGCACCGGGACAGTACAAGAGACCCAGTACTTC. Translation: CASSTGTVQETQYF.

This chain joins TRBV7-6 and TRBJ2-1; weak D call: TRBD1 (5 bases). The CDR3 is 13 residues long. CDR1 is SGHVS, CDR2 FNYEAQ, per germline. With 4 bases removed from V and 6 bases from J, the gap between germline ends came to 10 bases. The CDR3 DNA follows: TGTGCCAGCAGCTCCAGGGTCTCCAATGAGCAGTTCTTC. This gives the protein CASSSRVSNEQFF.

This clone was counted only a few times. The rearrangement links TRBV11-1 to TRBJ2-1, with 8 nucleotides matching TRBD1. Unmatched junction bases numbered 8, after V lost 4 bases and J lost 3 bases. The CDR3 sequence is 16 residues long. The germline CDR1 and CDR2 sequences are SGHAT and FQDESV (reference sequence). The CDR3 loop reads CASSSPDRAVYNEQFF. The CDR3 DNA reads TGTGCCAGCAGCTCCCCGGACAGGGCAGTCTACAATGAGCAGTTCTTC.

The rearrangement joins TRBV2 to TRBJ1-2; 7 bases map to TRBD1. J gave up 8 bases and V 9 bases, and 15 bases lay outside the gene matches. From germline, CDR1 is SNHLY and CDR2 FYNNEI. The CDR3 runs 14 residues. The CDR3 spells CASSLDRALFGYTF. The DNA for the CDR3 is TGTGCCAGTTCTTTAGACAGGGCTCTCTTCGGCTACACCTTC. Using reference TRBV2 and TRBJ1-2 for the parts outside the CDR3, the full variable domain is EPEVTQTPSHQVTQMGQEVILRCVPISNHLYFYWYRQILGQKVEFLVSFYNNEISEKSEIFDDQFSVERPDGSNFTLKIRSTKLEDSAMYFCASSLDRALFGYTFGSGTRLTVV.

This rearrangement joins TRBV28 to TRBJ2-7, with D possibly TRBD1 on 5 matching bases. Germline CDR1 and CDR2: MDHEN and SYDVKM. Trimming removed 4 bases at V and 3 bases at J, with 7 bases between. This CDR3 comprises 12 residues. In nucleotides, the CDR3 is TGTGCCAGCAGTTACAGGTACTACGAGCAGTACTTC. Protein product: CASSYRYYEQYF.

V gene TRBV6-1 combines with J gene TRBJ2-7; 7 positions match TRBD2. With V trimmed by 2 bases and J by 0 bases, 13 bases remained unmatched. The length of the CDR3 is 18 residues. CDR1 is MNHNS and CDR2 is SASEGT in the germline V gene. CDR3 in amino acids: CASSESGRGRGLSYEQYF. CDR3 DNA: TGTGCCAGCAGTGAATCGGGGCGGGGGAGAGGGCTCTCCTACGAGCAGTACTTC.

CDR3 in amino acids: CASSWGQTNQPQHF. The DNA for the CDR3 is TGTGCCAGCAGTTGGGGCCAGACGAATCAGCCCCAGCATTTT. The chain links TRBV6-2 or TRBV6-3 to TRBJ1-5, with TRBD1 as a possible D gene (5 bases). Germline CDR1 and CDR2: MNHEY and SVGEGT. V gave up 4 bases and J gave up 4 bases, with 11 bases separating them. The CDR3 is made up of 14 amino acids.

The chain has TRBV28 and TRBJ2-1; D remains ambiguous. Germline V gene sequence: CDR1 MDHEN, CDR2 SYDVKM. Between the trimmed V and J ends, which lost 3 bases and 6 bases, there was a span of 15 bases. CDR3 size: 15 residues. This CDR3 reads CASSFEGSWANEQFF. The CDR3, as DNA: TGTGCCAGCAGTTTTGAAGGCTCTTGGGCCAATGAGCAGTTCTTC.

The rearrangement links TRBV6-5 to TRBJ2-3, with TRBD1 matching over 8 bases. The V gene's germline CDR1 is MNHEY and CDR2 SVGAGI. This CDR3 region has 15 residues. Unmatched junction bases numbered 7, after V lost 6 bases and J lost 2 bases. This CDR3 reads CASSMTGDPTDTQYF. The CDR3 DNA follows: TGTGCCAGCAGCATGACAGGGGACCCCACAGATACGCAGTATTTT.

This rearrangement joins TRBV5-1 to TRBJ2-1; D unclear. This CDR3 spans 12 amino acids. The germline CDR1 and CDR2 sequences are SGHRS and YFSETQ. V gave up 0 bases and J gave up 11 bases, with 9 bases separating them. This chain's CDR3 is CASSLAPRQQFF. CDR3 sequence (DNA): TGCGCCAGCAGCTTGGCCCCGCGCCAGCAGTTCTTC.

Note on this clone: The same CDR3 can be traced to other DNA sequences in this sample. J is TRBJ1-5 and V is TRBV7-9, with a tentative D call TRBD1 (5 bases). V was trimmed by 3 bases and J by 3 bases, leaving 9 bases between them. CDR1 and CDR2 (germline): SEHNR, FQNEAQ (reference sequence). The CDR3 spans 14 residues. The CDR3 DNA reads TGTGCCAGCAGCTTGCAGGGCTCCAATCAGCCCCAGCATTTT. It translates to CASSLQGSNQPQHF.

This chain links TRBV7-3 with TRBJ2-1, with 13 bases that match TRBD2. This CDR3 comprises 21 residues. V dropped 1 base and J dropped 4; count of bases not matched to a gene: 16. Germline loops: CDR1 SGHTA, CDR2 FQGTGA. CDR3 bases: TGTGCCAGCAGCTTAAAGGGGCCCCTACGCGGGACTAGCGGGATTTACAATGAGCAGTTCTTC. It encodes CASSLKGPLRGTSGIYNEQFF.

The V gene is TRBV28, the J gene TRBJ2-2; D may be TRBD1 (5 bases). V was cut by 6 bases and J by 2 bases, with 13 bases left in between. CDR3 length: 15 residues. Germline CDR1 and CDR2: MDHEN and SYDVKM. The CDR3 sequence is CASRTGQGNTGELFF. The CDR3, as DNA: TGTGCCAGCAGGACCGGGCAGGGCAACACCGGGGAGCTGTTTTTT.

This clone occurred a few times. The V and J genes are TRBV14 and TRBJ2-5, with D perhaps matching TRBD2 (6 bases). V was trimmed by 4 bases and J by 1 base, leaving 10 bases between them. CDR3 length: 14 amino acids. Germline V gene lookup returns CDR1 SGHDN and CDR2 FVKESK. The CDR3 region has the DNA TGTGCCAGCAGCCCGGGCGGGGCCCAAGAGACCCAGTACTTC. Protein product: CASSPGGAQETQYF.

V and J are TRBV6-2 or TRBV6-3 and TRBJ2-7; 12 bases are shared with TRBD2. The CDR3 is made up of 15 amino acids. With V trimmed by 5 bases and J by 2 bases, 4 bases remained unmatched. CDR1 and CDR2 (germline): MNHEY, SVGEGT. The DNA for the CDR3 is TGTGCCAGCAGTCGGACTAGCGGGAATACCTACGAGCAGTACTTC. Its protein is CASSRTSGNTYEQYF.

This chain links TRBV19 with TRBJ1-6; D not resolved. The ends were cut back, 5 bases at V and 11 bases at J, with 10 bases in the middle. This CDR3 has 12 amino acids. Germline CDR1 LNHDA, CDR2 SQIVND (reference sequence). Here the CDR3 reads CASSAGPAPLHF. The CDR3, as DNA: TGTGCCAGTAGTGCTGGTCCGGCACCCCTCCACTTT.

This chain connects TRBV29-1 to TRBJ1-2, with unresolved D. Trimming removed 4 bases at V and 3 bases at J, with 6 bases between. Germline V lookup: CDR1 SQVTM, CDR2 ANQGSEA. This CDR3 contains 11 residues. The CDR3 DNA sequence: TGCAGCGTTGGGCAGGACTATGGCTACACCTTC. Protein product: CSVGQDYGYTF. The whole variable domain, filled in from reference TRBV29-1 and TRBJ1-2, reads SAVISQKPSRDICQRGTSLTIQCQVDSQVTMMFWYRQQPGQSLTLIATANQGSEATYESGFVIDKFPISRPNLTFSTLTVSNMSPEDSSIYLCSVGQDYGYTFGSGTRLTVV.

In nucleotides, the CDR3 is TGTGCCACCAGTGATTTCTCTAGCGGGAGATTGCACAATGAGCAGTTCTTC. Translated: CATSDFSSGRLHNEQFF. V is TRBV24-1 and J is TRBJ2-1; 10 bases fit TRBD2. The CDR3 length is 17 residues. The V gene end was trimmed by 1 base and the J gene end by 5 bases; junction bases not matched to a gene: 7. The germline V gene has CDR1 KGHDR and CDR2 SFDVKD.

V gene TRBV10-3 combines with J gene TRBJ2-1; 12 positions agree with TRBD2. CDR3 length: 15 residues. V was clipped by 3 bases and J by 3 bases; unmatched bases: 0. From germline, CDR1 is ENHRY and CDR2 SYGVKD. In DNA, the CDR3 is TGTGCCATCAGTGAACTAGCGGGAGGCTACAATGAGCAGTTCTTC. Encoded protein: CAISELAGGYNEQFF.